These 4 T cell receptor beta chains were sequenced from one sample in a study of identical twins. MiXCR was run by TCRdb on the 5' RACE reads, yielding one entry per CDR3 protein. The sample lists nearly 200,000 distinct CDR3 sequences; roughly 15% were seen once. This same sample was also part of a study on T cells expressing NK-cell markers.

Sequenced sample: CD8+ T cells sorted from blood. The receptors shown here come from a woman younger than 30 in good health.

This clonotype was seen more than once but under ten times. The chain links TRBV12-3 or TRBV12-4 to TRBJ2-1; D assignment may be TRBD1 or TRBD2 (5 bases each). There are 14 residues in the CDR3. Trimming took 5 bases from V and 9 from J, leaving 17 bases between them. Here the CDR3 DNA reads TGTGCCAGCAGTCCCTCGGGACCCCCGGGTGAGCAGTTCTTC. Translation: CASSPSGPPGEQFF.

V is TRBV2 and J is TRBJ1-2, with no clear D. The CDR3 is 14 amino acids. The ends were cut back, 9 bases at V and 3 bases at J, with 17 bases in the middle. Germline lookup yields CDR1 SNHLY and CDR2 FYNNEI. CDR3 bases: TGTGCCAGACGGGAGATGGGGATCGACTATGGCTACACCTTC. Amino acid sequence: CARREMGIDYGYTF.

The chain joins TRBV29-1 to TRBJ2-2; no reliable D call. This CDR3 spans 12 amino acids. CDR1 is SQVTM and CDR2 is ANQGSEA in the germline V gene. Trimming removed 3 bases from V and 6 bases from J, with 8 bases in between. In DNA form, the CDR3 reads TGCAGCGTTGACAGAGAGGCCGGGGAGCTGTTTTTT. Encoded protein: CSVDREAGELFF.

V usage is TRBV6-2 or TRBV6-3 and J usage is TRBJ2-1; 8 bases line up with TRBD1. Germline V gene data show CDR1 as MNHEY and CDR2 as SVGEGT. Trimming took 6 bases from V and 9 from J; bases not matched to a gene: 13. The CDR3 extends over 15 amino acids. CDR3 residues: CASSPSPRGRSEQFF. CDR3 sequence (DNA): TGTGCCAGCAGCCCGTCACCCAGGGGGCGCAGTGAGCAGTTCTTC.